This note documents a single T cell receptor (beta chain) sequence. Its specificity is not known. This entry comes from a study of OX40 agonist ivuxolimab in advanced cancers. Study in general: Prior therapy, whether anti-PD-1, anti-PD-L1 or anti-CTLA-4, was allowed, and about 39% had some. Study-level points and caveats: Low clonal expansion, among the lowest seen, marked partial responders at 0.1-3.0 mg/kg. Circulating CD4+ and CD8+ T cells showed clonal expansion by week 6 at 0.1 to 3.0 mg/kg.

Per germline, CDR1 MNHEY and CDR2 SVGAGI. J lost 2 bases, V lost 5 bases, and 5 bases had no gene match. This CDR3 is 14 amino acids long. Data came from immunoSEQ multiplex PCR; TCRdb stores just in-frame clones and leaves some out. Of some 29,000 clones listed, around 86% were seen once; the top ten hold about 19%. Any history of autoimmune disease or systemic immunosuppression disqualified patients. This chain connects TRBV6-5 to TRBJ2-5; 7 bases map to TRBD2. The sequence was obtained from an adult with an advanced solid tumor such as melanoma, head and neck, liver or kidney cancer. The sample here was CD4+ or CD8+ T cells sorted from blood, taken in a trial of the OX40 agonist ivuxolimab. The CDR3 DNA is TGTGCCAGCAGTCCAGCGGGGTTGCAAGAGACCCAGTACTTC. Protein product: CASSPAGLQETQYF.